The present T cell receptor beta chain was sequenced within a study of patients and donors after allogeneic stem cell transplantation. One entry per CDR3 protein, called by TCRdb with MiXCR from the RT-PCR reads. There are around 200,000 distinct CDR3 sequences in the sample; about 37% occur only once, and roughly 11% lies in the top ten. Germline assignment: CDR1 MNHNS and CDR2 SASEGT. This CDR3 spans 13 amino acids. V lost 3 bases, J lost 7 bases, and 5 bases stayed unmatched. The genes are TRBV6-1 and TRBJ2-7; TRBD1 matches 8 bases. The sequenced sample consisted of blood, either unsorted or a sorted T cell fraction (not recorded which). The source is a human donor who was either an allogeneic HSCT recipient or a stem cell or donor lymphocyte infusion donor (not recorded which). It is not recorded whose cells these are; they may come from a transplant donor. The CDR3 nucleotides read TGTGCCAGCAGTGAGATGGACAGGGATGAGCAGTACTTC. Encoded protein: CASSEMDRDEQYF.